The 19 T cell receptor beta chains given below trace back to one sample, sequenced in a study of beta chain features in type 1 diabetes. Findings and caveats of the study: Shorter TCRB CDR3s, moderately but significantly so, marked every one of the four CD4+ subsets in Type 1 diabetes patients.

For these receptors, no antigen is known. Expressed TCRB transcripts were sequenced, since all the RNA that had been isolated was reverse transcribed. Produced via immunoSEQ multiplex PCR; TCRdb's table is partial and in-frame only. Of some 190,000 clones in the sample, around 7.8% are singletons; the top ten hold more than 0.75%. Sequencing was performed on central memory CD4+ T cells from blood. All receptors come from a woman aged 35 to 49 with type 1 diabetes.

This rearrangement joins TRBV15 to TRBJ1-4; D possibly corresponds to TRBD1 (6 bases). The V end was cut by 5 bases, the J end by 3 bases, with 19 bases between. The CDR3 covers 17 residues. Germline CDR1 and CDR2: LNHNV and YYDKDF (reference sequence). The CDR3 DNA is TGTGCCACCAGCGGCAGGGGCGTGGGGCGGTCTAATGAAAAACTGTTTTTT. Its protein product is CATSGRGVGRSNEKLFF.

This clone turned up a few times. The CDR3 region has the DNA TGTGCCAGTAGTACAGGGGGCCACGAGCAGTACTTC. Translated: CASSTGGHEQYF. The rearrangement joins TRBV19 to TRBJ2-7; 8 bases align to TRBD1. This CDR3 is 12 amino acids long. The trim removed 4 bases at V and 5 bases at J, leaving 1 base unmatched. Germline CDR1 is LNHDA and CDR2 is SQIVND (reference sequence).

The chain employs TRBV2 and TRBJ2-2; maybe TRBD1 (6 bases). Germline CDR1 SNHLY, CDR2 FYNNEI. Trimming shortened V by 3 bases and J by 6 bases, and 17 bases separated the two germline ends. The CDR3 is 16 residues long. The CDR3 reads CASSDVRGSWAGELFF. The CDR3 DNA follows: TGTGCCAGCAGTGATGTTAGGGGGTCGTGGGCCGGGGAGCTGTTTTTT.

This clone was observed a few times. The CDR3 protein is CASSRATGGNEQYF. In DNA, the CDR3 is TGTGCCAGCAGTCGGGCGACAGGGGGCAACGAGCAGTACTTC. V is TRBV6-5 and J is TRBJ2-7, with 10 nucleotides matching TRBD1. The CDR3 is 14 amino acids. V lost 5 bases to trimming and J lost 5 bases; unmatched junction nucleotides: 6. Germline-derived CDR1 and CDR2 are MNHEY and SVGAGI.

V is TRBV29-1 and J is TRBJ1-1; the D is unclear. The V gene's germline CDR1 is SQVTM and CDR2 ANQGSEA. Trimming left V 8 bases short and J 4 bases short, with 20 bases between. The CDR3 contains 14 residues. Here the CDR3 DNA reads TGCAGCCTCATCAGTGTACATGGTACCACTGAAGCTTTCTTT. It codes for CSLISVHGTTEAFF.

V gene TRBV23-1 combines with J gene TRBJ2-7, with 9 bases that match TRBD1. TRBV23-1 is filed as an ORF, its function uncertain. Trimming at V came to 0 bases and at J to 1 base, leaving 7 bases not matched to a gene. CDR3 length: 17 amino acids. This CDR3 reads CASSQSWTGVLSYEQYF. The CDR3 coding sequence is TGCGCCAGCAGTCAATCGTGGACAGGGGTCTTGTCCTACGAGCAGTACTTC.

The rearrangement uses TRBV25-1 and TRBJ2-2; D is uncertain. The CDR3 runs to 14 residues. Germline-derived CDR1 and CDR2 are MGHDK and SYGVNS. With 5 bases removed from V and 4 bases from J, the gap between germline ends came to 11 bases. CDR3 in amino acids: CASSPPTLTGELFF. CDR3 bases: TGTGCCAGCAGTCCTCCTACCCTCACCGGGGAGCTGTTTTTT.

This clone was picked up a small number of times. This CDR3 is CSVGTGSPTDTQYF. In DNA form, the CDR3 reads TGCAGCGTTGGGACAGGGAGTCCCACAGATACGCAGTATTTT. This chain joins TRBV29-1 and TRBJ2-3; 8 nucleotides line up with TRBD1. The CDR3 spans 14 residues. From germline, CDR1 is SQVTM and CDR2 ANQGSEA. V gave up 4 bases and J gave up 2 bases; unmatched junction bases: 5.

This clone was detected only a few times. The chain recombines TRBV7-2 with TRBJ1-1; D remains ambiguous. CDR3 length equals 15 residues. With 1 base removed from V and 6 bases from J, the gap between germline ends came to 15 bases. CDR1 is SGHTA and CDR2 is FQGNSA in the germline V gene. The CDR3 DNA reads TGTGCCAGCAGCTTAGGCCCACGGAGCGGGGCTGAAGCTTTCTTT. Its translation is CASSLGPRSGAEAFF.

The V and J genes are TRBV9 and TRBJ2-6; no definite D call. Trimming left V 1 base short and J 4 bases short, with 3 bases between. CDR3 length: 13 amino acids. In germline, CDR1 is SGDLS, CDR2 YYNGEE. The DNA for the CDR3 is TGTGCCAGCAGCGTATTAGGGGCCAACGTCCTGACTTTC. This gives the protein CASSVLGANVLTF.

This clone was observed a handful of times. The chain employs TRBV11-3 and TRBJ2-7, with no clear D. V lost 2 bases and J 2 bases, leaving 13 bases between the germline ends. Germline lookup yields CDR1 SGHNT and CDR2 YENEEA. This CDR3 is built from 15 residues. CDR3 loop: CASSLYSGSTYEQYF. In DNA, the CDR3 is TGTGCCAGCAGCTTATACTCGGGTAGTACCTACGAGCAGTACTTC.

The gene calls are TRBV27 and TRBJ1-1; D gene ambiguous. The CDR3 runs to 10 residues. From germline, CDR1 is MNHEY and CDR2 SMNVEV (reference sequence). Trimming cost V 2 bases and J 8 bases, with 3 bases left between them. DNA of the CDR3: TGTGCCAGCAGTTTACGGGAAGCTTTCTTT. Protein: CASSLREAFF.

V and J are TRBV19 and TRBJ1-1; D is unclear. Germline lookup yields CDR1 LNHDA and CDR2 SQIVND (reference sequence). The CDR3 consists of 13 residues. Trimming pared 7 bases from V and 5 bases from J, leaving 14 bases between. In DNA, the CDR3 is TGTGCCAGTAAGTTGAGTAGAGGGACTGAAGCTTTCTTT. It encodes CASKLSRGTEAFF.

The V call is TRBV14, the J call TRBJ2-1, with a tentative D call TRBD2 (5 bases). Germline assignment: CDR1 SGHDN and CDR2 FVKESK. The CDR3 is 16 residues long. Trimming took off 4 bases at V and 6 bases at J, with 19 bases between the two ends. Here the CDR3 DNA reads TGTGCCAGCAGCCTTTACCAGAGGGCCATATCCAATGAGCAGTTCTTC. Amino acid sequence: CASSLYQRAISNEQFF.

Points on this clone: Other nucleotide sequences from this sample produce the same CDR3. The chain recombines TRBV11-2 with TRBJ2-2; D might be TRBD1 (6 bases). Between the trimmed V and J ends, which lost 2 bases and 4 bases, there was a span of 8 bases. CDR3 length: 14 amino acids. Per germline, CDR1 SGHAT and CDR2 FQNNGV. The CDR3 nucleotides are TGTGCCAGCAGCTTACAAGGGGGCACCGGGGAGCTGTTTTTT. Translated: CASSLQGGTGELFF.

The CDR3 region has the DNA TGTGCCAGCAGTTACACCACCTCGGGGGGCGGCTACACCTTC. Protein product: CASSYTTSGGGYTF. The chain has TRBV6-6 and TRBJ1-2, with D possibly TRBD1 on 6 matching bases. Germline assignment: CDR1 MNHNY and CDR2 SVGAGI (reference sequence). CDR3 size: 14 residues. The germline V and J ends were trimmed by 2 bases and 8 bases, with 15 bases remaining between them.

This clone came up many times. V gene TRBV5-4 combines with J gene TRBJ1-1; D is ambiguous. In germline, CDR1 is SGHNT, CDR2 YYREEE (reference sequence). Trimming shortened V by 2 bases and J by 6 bases, and 17 bases separated the two germline ends. The length of the CDR3 is 15 residues. DNA for the CDR3: TGTGCCAGCAGCTTAGTTACACGGAGAGGCGCTGAAGCTTTCTTT. Encoded protein: CASSLVTRRGAEAFF. Complete variable domain (other parts from reference TRBV5-4 and TRBJ1-1): ETGVTQSPTHLIKTRGQQVTLRCSSQSGHNTVSWYQQALGQGPQFIFQYYREEENGRGNFPPRFSGLQFPNYSSELNVNALELDDSALYLCASSLVTRRGAEAFFGQGTRLTVV.

This clone was detected only a few times. The V and J genes are TRBV7-3 and TRBJ1-1; 7 bases fit TRBD1. The germline V gene has CDR1 SGHTA and CDR2 FQGTGA. After removal of 2 bases from V and 4 bases from J, the junction contained 13 bases not matched to a gene. The CDR3 length is 17 residues. The CDR3 region has the DNA TGTGCCAGCAGCTTACAAGTACCGACAGGGAAGGGCACTGAAGCTTTCTTT. This gives the protein CASSLQVPTGKGTEAFF. Filled out from reference TRBV7-3 and TRBJ1-1, the complete variable domain reads GAGVSQTPSNKVTEKGKYVELRCDPISGHTALYWYRQSLGQGPEFLIYFQGTGAADDSGLPNDRFFAVRPEGSVSTLKIQRTERGDSAVYLCASSLQVPTGKGTEAFFGQGTRLTVV.

This clone was seen a few times. J is TRBJ2-7 and V is TRBV19; TRBD1 agrees at 7 bases. The V segment lost 3 bases and the J segment 3 bases; nucleotides outside the gene matches: 5. Germline V lookup: CDR1 LNHDA, CDR2 SQIVND (reference sequence). The CDR3 has 14 residues. The CDR3 DNA follows: TGTGCCAGTAGTATCGGACAGGCACACTACGAGCAGTACTTC. Encoded protein: CASSIGQAHYEQYF.